Here is one TCR beta chain with its context. The sample comes from a study of technical replicates of blood from a few donors. Measured with immunoSEQ multiplex PCR; TCRdb has only the in-frame clones, and not every one. The profile covers tens of thousands of clones, with about 90% appearing a single time and under 0.3% taken by the ten largest. The V and J ends lost 3 bases and 0 bases, in that order; junction bases with no gene match: 3. Looked up from germline, CDR1 is SGHRS and CDR2 is YFSETQ. This CDR3 has 16 residues. The sample consisted of T cells isolated from PBMCs. The V and J genes are TRBV5-1 and TRBJ2-2; 9 bases map to TRBD1. The TCR originated in a human donor in good health. CDR3 DNA: TGCGCCAGCAGCTCGAGACAGGGGGCGAACACCGGGGAGCTGTTTTTT. Its translation: CASSSRQGANTGELFF.